This TCR beta chain was found in a study of beta chain features in type 1 diabetes (dated by TCRdb to 2017 to 2018). For the study in its entirety: Mean age, gender distribution, total cell number and subset yield did not differ between patients and healthy donors. A total of roughly 100 million sorted cells were examined across all samples, and RNA yield correlated strongly with the number of cells per subset. The study compared TCRB repertoires of sorted circulating CD4+ T cell subsets between recently diagnosed type 1 diabetes patients and matched healthy donors. Whereas all 28 donors provided naive and central memory subsets, regulatory and stem cell-like memory subsets were isolated from just 8 patients and roughly eight healthy donors. Overall study outcomes, separate from this receptor: Sequencing cDNA rather than genomic DNA could over-represent highly expressing activated cells, although activation and CD3 levels did not differ between groups. Fewer insertions and more nucleotide deletions at VDJ recombination sites were observed in patients with type 1 diabetes, implying thymic rearrangement abnormalities. A moderate but significant shortening of TCRB CDR3 length was observed in type 1 diabetes patients in all four CD4+ subsets. Shorter templates might have been favored by PCR, but patient and control samples were amplified and corrected together, so both groups would have been affected equally by any skew. Naive, central memory and regulatory TCRB repertoires appeared more similar among patients than among healthy donors. Because the HLA sub-analyses included only small numbers of individuals, any influence of HLA type on TCRB rearrangement was left unresolved.

The entire amount of isolated RNA was reverse transcribed using the High Capacity cDNA Reverse Transcription Kit, so the sequenced TCRB transcripts were expressed ones. Deep immunoSEQ sequencing was applied to naive, central memory and regulatory T cell samples, giving an average of roughly 3.5 million total reads per sample. Sorted cells were lysed in RLT buffer, and RNA was extracted using DNase-treated RNeasy Micro or Mini kits according to cell number. Each cell subset was processed on its own to prevent cross-contamination, while patient and healthy donor samples were processed together. TCRB sequences were amplified from cDNA with the immunoSEQ multiplex PCR, producing 87-bp fragments spanning the CDR3 region. Amplicons were sequenced on the Illumina HiSeq platform. The study's own analysis went as follows. Synthetic template baselines were used to correct PCR bias computationally, reads within Hamming distance 2 were collapsed together, and singletons that could not be merged were discarded. By aligning reads against IMGT, V, D and J genes, CDR3 length, and insertions or deletions at six rearrangement sites were assigned. Clonotype counts were normalized to sorted cell number within each subset before computing true diversity and Gini coefficients with the tcR R package. The overlap coefficient, calculated on TCRB nucleotide sequences, was used to quantify repertoire sharing. Not all clones reach the TCRdb copy of this immuneACCESS table, which keeps in-frame sequences only. Checked studies attribute under half of the gap to unresolved V genes and leave the rest unexplained. V and J calls and clone size are given by that table; D and trimming were obtained from the DNA. Counted in this sample were 150,000 to 180,000 clones; 11% of them appeared once. Around 2% of the sample comes from the top ten.

The cysteine opens and the phenylalanine closes a CDR3 of 15 amino acids. Just the 45-base CDR3 DNA is kept, in frame starting at base 1. V is pared back by 0 bases and J by 3 bases, with 12 bases lying between the germline termini. CDR1 and CDR2 are drawn from the germline V gene: MNHEY, SVGAGI. Each donor gave one peripheral blood draw, roughly 120 mL on average, collected into heparinised tubes. A BD FACSAria II was used to sort naive, central memory, regulatory and stem cell-like memory CD4+ T cells with a panel that included CD45RO, CCR7, CD25, CD127, CD95 and CD27. A purity above 95% was achieved for all sorted populations. PBMCs were isolated right away by Lymphoprep density gradient centrifugation and were stained directly, without culture. Samples were stained and sorted in pairs, with one healthy donor and one patient per experiment, so that batch effects were minimized. On this clone itself: Its recognized antigen is unknown. No qualities accompany the bases; no much larger clone lies one base away.

This sequence uses TRBV6-5 and TRBJ2-7; no confident D gene assignment can be made. The source is a man aged 18 to 30 in good health. The sequenced sample was central memory CD4+ T cells from blood. The CDR3 protein sequence reads: CASSYSPGQNYEQYF. The nucleotide sequence reads as follows: TGTGCCAGCAGTTACTCGCCAGGCCAGAACTACGAGCAGTACTTC.